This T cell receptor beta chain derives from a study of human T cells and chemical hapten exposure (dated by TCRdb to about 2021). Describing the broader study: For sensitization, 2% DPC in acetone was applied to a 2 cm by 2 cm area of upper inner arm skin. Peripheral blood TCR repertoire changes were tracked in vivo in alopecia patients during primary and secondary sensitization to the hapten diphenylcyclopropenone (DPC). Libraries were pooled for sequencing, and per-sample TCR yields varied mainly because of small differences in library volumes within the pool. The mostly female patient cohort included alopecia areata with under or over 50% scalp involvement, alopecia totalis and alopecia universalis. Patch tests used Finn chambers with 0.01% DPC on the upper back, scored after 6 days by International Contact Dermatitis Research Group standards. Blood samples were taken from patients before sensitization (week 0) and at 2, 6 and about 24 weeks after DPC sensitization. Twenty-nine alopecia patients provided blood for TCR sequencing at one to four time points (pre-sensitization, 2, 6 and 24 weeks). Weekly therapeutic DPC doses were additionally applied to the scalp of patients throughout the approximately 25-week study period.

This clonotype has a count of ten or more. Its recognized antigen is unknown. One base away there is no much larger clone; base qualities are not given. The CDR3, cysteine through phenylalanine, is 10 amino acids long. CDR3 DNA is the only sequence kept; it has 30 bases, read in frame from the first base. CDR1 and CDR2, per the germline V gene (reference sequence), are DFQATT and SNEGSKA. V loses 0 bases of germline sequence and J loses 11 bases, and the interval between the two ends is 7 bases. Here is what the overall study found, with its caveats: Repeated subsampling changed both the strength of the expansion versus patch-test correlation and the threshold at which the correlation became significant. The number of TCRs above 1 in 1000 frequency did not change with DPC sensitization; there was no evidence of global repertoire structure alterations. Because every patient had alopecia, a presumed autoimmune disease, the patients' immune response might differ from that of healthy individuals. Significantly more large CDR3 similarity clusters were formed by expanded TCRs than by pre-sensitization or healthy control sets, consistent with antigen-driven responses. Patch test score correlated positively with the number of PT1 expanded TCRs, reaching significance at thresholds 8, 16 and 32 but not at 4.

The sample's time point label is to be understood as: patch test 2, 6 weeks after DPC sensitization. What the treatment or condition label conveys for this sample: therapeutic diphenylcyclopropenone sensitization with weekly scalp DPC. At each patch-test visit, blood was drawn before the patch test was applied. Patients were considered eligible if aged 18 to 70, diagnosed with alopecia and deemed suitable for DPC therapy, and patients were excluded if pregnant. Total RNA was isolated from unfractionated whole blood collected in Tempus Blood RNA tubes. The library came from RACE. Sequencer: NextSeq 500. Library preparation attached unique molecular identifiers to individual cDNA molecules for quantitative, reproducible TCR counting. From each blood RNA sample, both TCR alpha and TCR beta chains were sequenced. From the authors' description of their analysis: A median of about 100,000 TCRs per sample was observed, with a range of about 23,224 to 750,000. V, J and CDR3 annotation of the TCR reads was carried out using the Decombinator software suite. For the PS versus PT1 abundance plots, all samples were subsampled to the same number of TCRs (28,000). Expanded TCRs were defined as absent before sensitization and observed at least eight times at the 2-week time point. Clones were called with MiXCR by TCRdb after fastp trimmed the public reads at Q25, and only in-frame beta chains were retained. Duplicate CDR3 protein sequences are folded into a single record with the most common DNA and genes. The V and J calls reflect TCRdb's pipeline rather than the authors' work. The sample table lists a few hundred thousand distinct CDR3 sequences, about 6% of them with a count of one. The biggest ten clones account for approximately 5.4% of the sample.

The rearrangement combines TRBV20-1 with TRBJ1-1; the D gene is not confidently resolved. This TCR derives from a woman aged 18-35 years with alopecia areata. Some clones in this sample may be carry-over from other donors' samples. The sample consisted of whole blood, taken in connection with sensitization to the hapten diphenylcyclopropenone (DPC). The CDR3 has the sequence CSARDQEAFF. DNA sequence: TGCAGTGCTAGAGATCAGGAGGCTTTCTTT.